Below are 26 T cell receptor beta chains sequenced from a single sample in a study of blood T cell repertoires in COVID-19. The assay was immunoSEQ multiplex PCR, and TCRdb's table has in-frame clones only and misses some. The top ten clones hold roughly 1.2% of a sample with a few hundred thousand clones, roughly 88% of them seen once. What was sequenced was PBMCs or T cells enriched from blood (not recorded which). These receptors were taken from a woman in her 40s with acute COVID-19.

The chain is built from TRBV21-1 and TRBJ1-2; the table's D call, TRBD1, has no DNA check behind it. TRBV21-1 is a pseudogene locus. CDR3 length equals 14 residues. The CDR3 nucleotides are TGTGCCAGCAGCACCGGGACAGCTAACTATGGCTACACCTTC. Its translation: CASSTGTANYGYTF.

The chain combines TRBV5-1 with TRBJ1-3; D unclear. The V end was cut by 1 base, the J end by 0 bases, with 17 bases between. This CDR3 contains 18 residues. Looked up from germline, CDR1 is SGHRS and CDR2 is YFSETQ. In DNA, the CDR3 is TGCGCCAGCAGCTTGACAACTCTCGGAGGCGGCTCTGGAAACACCATATATTTT. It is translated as CASSLTTLGGGSGNTIYF.

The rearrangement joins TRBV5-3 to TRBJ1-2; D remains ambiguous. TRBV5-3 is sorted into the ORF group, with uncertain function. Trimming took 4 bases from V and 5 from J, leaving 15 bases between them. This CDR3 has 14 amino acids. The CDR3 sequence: CARSPETGSYGYTF. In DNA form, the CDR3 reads TGTGCCAGAAGCCCGGAGACGGGTTCTTATGGCTACACCTTC.

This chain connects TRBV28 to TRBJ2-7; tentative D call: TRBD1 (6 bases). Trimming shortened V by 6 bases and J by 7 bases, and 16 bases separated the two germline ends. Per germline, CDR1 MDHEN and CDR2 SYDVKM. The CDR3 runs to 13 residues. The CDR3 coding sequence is TGTGCCAGCAGCCAACCCCCACAGGGTGAGCAGTACGTC. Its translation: CASSQPPQGEQYV.

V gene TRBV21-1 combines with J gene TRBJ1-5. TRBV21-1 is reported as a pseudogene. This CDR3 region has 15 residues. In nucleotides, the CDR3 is TGTGCCAGGAATGAAGGGAGAGAGGAAAATCAGCCCCAGCATTTT. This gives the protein CARNEGREENQPQHF.

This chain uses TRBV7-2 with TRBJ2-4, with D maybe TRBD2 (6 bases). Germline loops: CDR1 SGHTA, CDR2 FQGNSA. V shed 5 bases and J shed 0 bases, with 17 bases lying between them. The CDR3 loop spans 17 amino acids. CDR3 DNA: TGTGCCAGCAGCCCGGGACTTCGCCTTCTAGCCAAAAACATTCAGTACTTC. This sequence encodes CASSPGLRLLAKNIQYF.

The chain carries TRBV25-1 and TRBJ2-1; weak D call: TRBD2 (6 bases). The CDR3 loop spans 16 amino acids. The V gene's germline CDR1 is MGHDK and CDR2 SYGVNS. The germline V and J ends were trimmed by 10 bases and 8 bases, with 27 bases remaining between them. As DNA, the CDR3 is TGTGCCACTAGACCGGGACTCCCCTCCTTAACGCATGAGCAGTTCTTC. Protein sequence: CATRPGLPSLTHEQFF.

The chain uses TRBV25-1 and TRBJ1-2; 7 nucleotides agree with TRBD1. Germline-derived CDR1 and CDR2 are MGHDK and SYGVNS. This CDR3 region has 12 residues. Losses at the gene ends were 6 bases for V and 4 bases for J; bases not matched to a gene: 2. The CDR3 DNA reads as TGTGCCAGCAGGACAGGGCTCTATGGCTACACCTTC. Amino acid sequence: CASRTGLYGYTF.

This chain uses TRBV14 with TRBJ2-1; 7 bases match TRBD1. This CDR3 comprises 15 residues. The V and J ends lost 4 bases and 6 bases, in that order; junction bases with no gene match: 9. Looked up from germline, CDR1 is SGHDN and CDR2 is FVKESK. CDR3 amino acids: CASSRQGEWTNEQFF. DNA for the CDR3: TGTGCCAGCAGCCGACAGGGTGAGTGGACCAATGAGCAGTTCTTC. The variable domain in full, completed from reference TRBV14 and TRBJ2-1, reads EAGVTQFPSHSVIEKGQTVTLRCDPISGHDNLYWYRRVMGKEIKFLLHFVKESKQDESGMPNNRFLAERTGGTYSTLKVQPAELEDSGVYFCASSRQGEWTNEQFFGPGTRLTVL.

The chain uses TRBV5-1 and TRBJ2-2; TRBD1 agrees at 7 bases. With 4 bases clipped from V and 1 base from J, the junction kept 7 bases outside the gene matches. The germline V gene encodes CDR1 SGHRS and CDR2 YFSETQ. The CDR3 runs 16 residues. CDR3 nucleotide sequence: TGCGCCAGCAGCGTCGGGACAGCCATGAACACCGGGGAGCTGTTTTTT. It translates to CASSVGTAMNTGELFF. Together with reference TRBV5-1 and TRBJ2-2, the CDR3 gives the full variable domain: KAGVTQTPRYLIKTRGQQVTLSCSPISGHRSVSWYQQTPGQGLQFLFEYFSETQRNKGNFPGRFSGRQFSNSRSEMNVSTLELGDSALYLCASSVGTAMNTGELFFGEGSRLTVL.

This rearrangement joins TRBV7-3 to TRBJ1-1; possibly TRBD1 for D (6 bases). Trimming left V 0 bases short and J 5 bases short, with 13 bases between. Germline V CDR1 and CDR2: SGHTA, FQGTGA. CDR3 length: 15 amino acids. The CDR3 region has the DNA TGTGCCAGCAGCTTAACGTTAGGGGGACGGACTGAAGCTTTCTTT. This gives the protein CASSLTLGGRTEAFF. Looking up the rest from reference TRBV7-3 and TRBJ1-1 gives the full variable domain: GAGVSQTPSNKVTEKGKYVELRCDPISGHTALYWYRQSLGQGPEFLIYFQGTGAADDSGLPNDRFFAVRPEGSVSTLKIQRTERGDSAVYLCASSLTLGGRTEAFFGQGTRLTVV.

The CDR3 nucleotides read TGTGCCAGCAGCGTAATGCCTAGCGGTCCCTACGAGCAGTACTTC. Protein: CASSVMPSGPYEQYF. V is TRBV9 and J is TRBJ2-7, with TRBD2 matching 7 bases. The CDR3 sequence is 15 residues long. The germline gives CDR1 SGDLS, CDR2 YYNGEE. Trimming at V came to 1 base and at J to 2 bases, leaving 6 bases not matched to a gene.

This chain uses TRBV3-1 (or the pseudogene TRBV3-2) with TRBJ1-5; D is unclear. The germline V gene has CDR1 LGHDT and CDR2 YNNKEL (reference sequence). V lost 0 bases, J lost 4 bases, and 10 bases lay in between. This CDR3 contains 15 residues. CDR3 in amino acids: CASSQDHTENQPQHF. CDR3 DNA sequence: TGTGCCAGCAGCCAAGATCATACAGAAAATCAGCCCCAGCATTTT.

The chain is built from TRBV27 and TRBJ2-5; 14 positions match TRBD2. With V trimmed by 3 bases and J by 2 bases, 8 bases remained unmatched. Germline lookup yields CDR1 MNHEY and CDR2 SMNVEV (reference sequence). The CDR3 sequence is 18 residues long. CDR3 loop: CASSFTGLAGVRQETQYF. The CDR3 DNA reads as TGTGCCAGCAGTTTCACGGGACTAGCGGGAGTACGGCAAGAGACCCAGTACTTC.

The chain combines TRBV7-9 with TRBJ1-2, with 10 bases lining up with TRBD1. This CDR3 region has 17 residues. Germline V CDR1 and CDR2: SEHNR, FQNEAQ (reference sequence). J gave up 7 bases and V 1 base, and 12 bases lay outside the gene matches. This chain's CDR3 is CASSLGPRQGAGGGYTF. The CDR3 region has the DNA TGTGCCAGCAGCTTAGGGCCCAGACAGGGGGCGGGAGGTGGCTACACCTTC.

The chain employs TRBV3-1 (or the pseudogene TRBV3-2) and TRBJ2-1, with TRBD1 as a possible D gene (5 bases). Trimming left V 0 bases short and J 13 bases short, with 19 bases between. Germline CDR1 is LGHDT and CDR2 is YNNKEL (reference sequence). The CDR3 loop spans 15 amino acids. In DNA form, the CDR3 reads TGTGCCAGCAGCCAAGATAGGGGTGGCGGTAAAAGACAGTTCTTC. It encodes CASSQDRGGGKRQFF.

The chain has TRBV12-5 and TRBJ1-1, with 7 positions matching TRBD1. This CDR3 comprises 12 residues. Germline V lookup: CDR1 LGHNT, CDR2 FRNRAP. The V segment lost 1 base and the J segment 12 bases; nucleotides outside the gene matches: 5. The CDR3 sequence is CASGLDDRVSFF. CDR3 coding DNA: TGTGCTAGTGGTTTGGACGACAGGGTATCTTTCTTT.

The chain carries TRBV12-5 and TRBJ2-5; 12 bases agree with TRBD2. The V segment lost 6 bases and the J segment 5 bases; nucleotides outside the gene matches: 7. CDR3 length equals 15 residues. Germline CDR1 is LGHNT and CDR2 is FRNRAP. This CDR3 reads CASGGLAGSMETQYF. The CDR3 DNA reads TGTGCTAGTGGAGGACTAGCGGGATCGATGGAGACCCAGTACTTC.

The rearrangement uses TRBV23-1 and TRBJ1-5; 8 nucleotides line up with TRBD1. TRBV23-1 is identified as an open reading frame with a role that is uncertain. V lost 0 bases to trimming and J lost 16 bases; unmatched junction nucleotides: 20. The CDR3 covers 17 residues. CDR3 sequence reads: CASSQSGQAAYEAVNHF. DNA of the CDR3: TGCGCCAGCAGTCAATCGGGACAGGCGGCATACGAGGCGGTGAATCATTTT.

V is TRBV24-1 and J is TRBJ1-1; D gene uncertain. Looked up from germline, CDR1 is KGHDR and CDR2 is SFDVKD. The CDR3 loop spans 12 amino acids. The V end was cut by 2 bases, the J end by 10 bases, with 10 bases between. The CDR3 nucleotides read TGTGCCACCAGTGATTCAGACTCGGGAGCTTTCTTT. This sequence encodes CATSDSDSGAFF.

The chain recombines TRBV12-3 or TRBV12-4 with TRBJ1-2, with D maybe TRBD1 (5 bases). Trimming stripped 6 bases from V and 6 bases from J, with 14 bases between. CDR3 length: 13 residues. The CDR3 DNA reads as TGTGCCAGCAGCTTGACAGACGGAGATGGCTACACCTTC. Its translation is CASSLTDGDGYTF.

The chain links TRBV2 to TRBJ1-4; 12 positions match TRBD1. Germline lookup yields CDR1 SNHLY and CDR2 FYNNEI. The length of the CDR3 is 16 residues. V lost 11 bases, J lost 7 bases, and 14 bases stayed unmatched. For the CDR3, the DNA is TGTGCCTCTTTCCCGGGACAGGGGGCGTCGGGTGAAAAACTGTTTTTT. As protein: CASFPGQGASGEKLFF.

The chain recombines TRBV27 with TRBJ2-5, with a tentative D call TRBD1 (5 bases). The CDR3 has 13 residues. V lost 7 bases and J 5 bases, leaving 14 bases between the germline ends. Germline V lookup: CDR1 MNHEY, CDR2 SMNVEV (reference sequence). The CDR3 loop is CASTGKSRETQYF. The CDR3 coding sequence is TGTGCCAGCACAGGGAAAAGCCGCGAGACCCAGTACTTC.

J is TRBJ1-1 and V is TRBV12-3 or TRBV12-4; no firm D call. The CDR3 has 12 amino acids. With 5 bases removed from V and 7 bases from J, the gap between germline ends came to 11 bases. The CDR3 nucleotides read TGTGCCAGCAGTCGACACGAGGGTGAAGCTTTCTTT. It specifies CASSRHEGEAFF.

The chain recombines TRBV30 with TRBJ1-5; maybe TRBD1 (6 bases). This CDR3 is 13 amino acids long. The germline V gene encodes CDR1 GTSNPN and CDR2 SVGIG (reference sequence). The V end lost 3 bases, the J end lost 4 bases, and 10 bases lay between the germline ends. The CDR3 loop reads CAWSDRRNQPQHF. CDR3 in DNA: TGTGCCTGGAGCGACAGGCGAAATCAGCCCCAGCATTTT.

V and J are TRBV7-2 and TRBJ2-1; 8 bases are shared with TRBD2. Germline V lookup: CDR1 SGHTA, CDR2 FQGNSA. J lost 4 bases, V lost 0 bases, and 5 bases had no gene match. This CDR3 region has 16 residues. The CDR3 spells CASSLARGRIYNEQFF. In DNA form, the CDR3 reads TGTGCCAGCAGCTTAGCCCGCGGGAGGATTTACAATGAGCAGTTCTTC. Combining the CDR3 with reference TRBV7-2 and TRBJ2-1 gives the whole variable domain GAGVSQSPSNKVTEKGKDVELRCDPISGHTALYWYRQSLGQGLEFLIYFQGNSAPDKSGLPSDRFSAERTGGSVSTLTIQRTQQEDSAVYLCASSLARGRIYNEQFFGPGTRLTVL.